These T cell receptor beta chains were read from a single sample in a study of blood T cell repertoires in COVID-19. Generated by immunoSEQ multiplex PCR, the TCRdb table keeps only in-frame clones and is missing some. The table has about 230,000 clones, approximately 80% seen once. Sequencing was done on a sample of peripheral blood. These receptor sequences come from a woman aged 45-65 years with acute or convalescent COVID-19. CDR3s include the opening cysteine and the closing phenylalanine or tryptophan. Fields, in order: CDR3 protein, CDR3 DNA, V gene, clone size, J gene, D gene. The D gene is left open where the match is weak. The listing skips clone size in some rows; elsewhere it reads once, few, many or a size class.

CDR3 protein: CASSPPTQGGGYTF
CDR3 DNA: TGTGCCAGCTCACCACCGACTCAAGGAGGGGGCTACACCTTC
V gene: TRBV18
clone size: NA
J gene: TRBJ1-2
D gene: NA

CDR3 protein: CASSFGQATNEQFF
CDR3 DNA: TGCGCCAGCAGCTTCGGTCAGGCTACCAATGAGCAGTTCTTC
V gene: TRBV5-1
clone size: NA
J gene: TRBJ2-1
D gene: NA

CDR3 protein: CATSDLLPGGAETQYF
CDR3 DNA: TGTGCCACCAGTGATTTGCTTCCGGGGGGCGCAGAGACCCAGTACTTC
V gene: TRBV24-1
clone size: NA
J gene: TRBJ2-5
D gene: NA

CDR3 protein: CASTNALGANNQPQHF
CDR3 DNA: TGCGCCAGCACCAACGCACTTGGGGCCAACAATCAGCCCCAGCATTTT
V gene: TRBV4-1
clone size: few
J gene: TRBJ1-5
D gene: NA

CDR3 protein: CASSTSTGGNEKLFF
CDR3 DNA: TGTGCCAGCAGCACATCGACAGGGGGTAATGAAAAACTGTTTTTT
V gene: TRBV3-1/TRBV3-2
clone size: NA
J gene: TRBJ1-4
D gene: TRBD1

CDR3 protein: CATSDFSEQYF
CDR3 DNA: TGTGCCACCAGTGATTTTAGCGAGCAGTACTTC
V gene: TRBV24-1
clone size: NA
J gene: TRBJ2-7
D gene: NA

CDR3 protein: CAWSSGSSYNSPLHF
CDR3 DNA: TGTGCCTGGAGCTCAGGTAGCTCCTATAATTCACCCCTCCACTTT
V gene: TRBV30
clone size: NA
J gene: TRBJ1-6
D gene: NA

CDR3 protein: CASSLPGLATGETQYF
CDR3 DNA: TGTGCCAGCAGCTTACCGGGACTAGCGACCGGAGAGACCCAGTACTTC
V gene: TRBV11-2
clone size: few
J gene: TRBJ2-5
D gene: TRBD2

CDR3 protein: CASSFASLMRDTQYF
CDR3 DNA: TGTGCCAGCAGTTTCGCTAGCTTAATGCGGGATACGCAGTATTTT
V gene: TRBV28
clone size: NA
J gene: TRBJ2-3
D gene: NA

CDR3 protein: CASSPGQVSNYGYTF
CDR3 DNA: TGTGCCAGTAGTCCGGGACAGGTCTCTAACTATGGCTACACCTTC
V gene: TRBV19
clone size: NA
J gene: TRBJ1-2
D gene: TRBD1

CDR3 protein: CASSQGRVNTEAFF
CDR3 DNA: TGTGCCAGCAGCCAAGGCAGGGTGAACACTGAAGCTTTCTTT
V gene: TRBV3-1/TRBV3-2
clone size: NA
J gene: TRBJ1-1
D gene: NA

CDR3 protein: CASSENRGPNYGYTF
CDR3 DNA: TGTGCCAGCAGCGAAAACAGGGGGCCGAACTATGGCTACACCTTC
V gene: TRBV7-2
clone size: NA
J gene: TRBJ1-2
D gene: TRBD1

CDR3 protein: CASSQDFGQGAGRGREQYF
CDR3 DNA: TGTGCCAGCAGCCAAGACTTCGGACAGGGCGCGGGTCGAGGTCGCGAGCAGTACTTC
V gene: TRBV14
clone size: few
J gene: TRBJ2-7
D gene: TRBD1

CDR3 protein: CASSADRVSGNTIYF
CDR3 DNA: TGCGCCAGCAGCGCCGACAGAGTCTCTGGAAACACCATATATTTT
V gene: TRBV5-1
clone size: NA
J gene: TRBJ1-3
D gene: NA

CDR3 protein: CASSWGQGDGNTIYF
CDR3 DNA: TGTGCCAGCAGCTGGGGACAGGGTGATGGAAACACCATATATTTT
V gene: TRBV7-9
clone size: few
J gene: TRBJ1-3
D gene: TRBD1

CDR3 protein: CSVEEPPGTEAFF
CDR3 DNA: TGCAGCGTTGAAGAACCTCCGGGCACTGAAGCTTTCTTT
V gene: TRBV29-1
clone size: NA
J gene: TRBJ1-1
D gene: NA

CDR3 protein: CASPLGQGTTSSYNEQFF
CDR3 DNA: TGCGCCAGCCCCCTCGGACAGGGGACTACCAGCTCCTACAATGAGCAGTTCTTC
V gene: TRBV5-1
clone size: NA
J gene: TRBJ2-1
D gene: TRBD1

CDR3 protein: CASSLAPSATDTQYF
CDR3 DNA: TGCGCCAGCAGCTTGGCTCCTAGCGCCACAGATACGCAGTATTTT
V gene: TRBV5-1
clone size: NA
J gene: TRBJ2-3
D gene: NA

CDR3 protein: CASSLRSPRGGDNEQFF
CDR3 DNA: TGTGCCAGCAGCTTAAGATCTCCACGGGGGGGAGACAATGAGCAGTTCTTC
V gene: TRBV7-3
clone size: few
J gene: TRBJ2-1
D gene: TRBD2

CDR3 protein: CASSSDRAFADTQYF
CDR3 DNA: TGTGCCAGCAGTTCGGACAGGGCTTTTGCAGATACGCAGTATTTT
V gene: TRBV27
clone size: once
J gene: TRBJ2-3
D gene: TRBD1

CDR3 protein: CASRETSTDTQYF
CDR3 DNA: TGCGCCAGCAGAGAAACTAGCACAGATACGCAGTATTTT
V gene: TRBV10-2
clone size: NA
J gene: TRBJ2-3
D gene: NA

CDR3 protein: CASSQNLAQGTDTQYF
CDR3 DNA: TGTGCCAGCAGCCAAAATTTGGCGCAGGGGACAGATACGCAGTATTTT
V gene: TRBV14
clone size: NA
J gene: TRBJ2-3
D gene: NA

CDR3 protein: CASSLYGGQNNEQFF
CDR3 DNA: TGTGCCAGCAGCTTATACGGGGGGCAAAACAATGAGCAGTTCTTC
V gene: TRBV7-3
clone size: NA
J gene: TRBJ2-1
D gene: NA

CDR3 protein: CASSNSGGTNGYTF
CDR3 DNA: TGTGCCAGCAGCAATTCGGGAGGAACTAATGGCTACACCTTC
V gene: TRBV27
clone size: NA
J gene: TRBJ1-2
D gene: NA

CDR3 protein: CASSSHVGSSYEQYF
CDR3 DNA: TGCGCCAGCAGCTCCCATGTTGGTAGTTCCTACGAGCAGTACTTC
V gene: TRBV5-1
clone size: once
J gene: TRBJ2-7
D gene: NA

CDR3 protein: CASRPRLAGPNEQFF
CDR3 DNA: TGTGCCAGCAGGCCGAGACTAGCGGGCCCCAATGAGCAGTTCTTC
V gene: TRBV5-8
clone size: NA
J gene: TRBJ2-1
D gene: TRBD2

CDR3 protein: CASSAGGPPDTQYF
CDR3 DNA: TGCGCCAGCAGCGCGGGGGGGCCCCCAGATACGCAGTATTTT
V gene: TRBV5-1
clone size: NA
J gene: TRBJ2-3
D gene: TRBD2

CDR3 protein: CARSSGTNFLTGELFF
CDR3 DNA: TGTGCCAGAAGCTCCGGGACTAACTTTCTCACCGGGGAGCTGTTTTTT
V gene: TRBV5-3
clone size: NA
J gene: TRBJ2-2
D gene: TRBD2

CDR3 protein: CASSAQSTGELFF
CDR3 DNA: TGTGCCAGCAGCGCACAGAGCACCGGGGAGCTGTTTTTT
V gene: TRBV9
clone size: NA
J gene: TRBJ2-2
D gene: NA

CDR3 protein: CASSSTGNMNEKLFF
CDR3 DNA: TGTGCCAGCAGCTCGACCGGGAACATGAATGAAAAACTGTTTTTT
V gene: TRBV7-2
clone size: NA
J gene: TRBJ1-4
D gene: NA

CDR3 protein: CASSVGAVGGEQYF
CDR3 DNA: TGTGCCAGCAGCGTAGGAGCGGTCGGTGGGGAGCAGTACTTC
V gene: TRBV9
clone size: NA
J gene: TRBJ2-7
D gene: NA

CDR3 protein: CASWRGLGNQPQHF
CDR3 DNA: TGTGCCTCATGGAGGGGTCTTGGCAATCAGCCCCAGCATTTT
V gene: TRBV10-3
clone size: NA
J gene: TRBJ1-5
D gene: NA

CDR3 protein: CASSTGRNTEAFF
CDR3 DNA: TGTGCCAGCAGCACGGGGAGAAACACTGAAGCTTTCTTT
V gene: TRBV7-2
clone size: NA
J gene: TRBJ1-1
D gene: NA

CDR3 protein: CASSLDRGYGYTF
CDR3 DNA: TGTGCCAGCAGTTTAGACAGGGGGTATGGCTACACCTTC
V gene: TRBV12-3/TRBV12-4
clone size: few
J gene: TRBJ1-2
D gene: TRBD1

CDR3 protein: CASSPGGSNYGYTF
CDR3 DNA: TGTGCCAGCAGCCCCGGGGGGTCGAACTATGGCTACACCTTC
V gene: TRBV9
clone size: NA
J gene: TRBJ1-2
D gene: NA